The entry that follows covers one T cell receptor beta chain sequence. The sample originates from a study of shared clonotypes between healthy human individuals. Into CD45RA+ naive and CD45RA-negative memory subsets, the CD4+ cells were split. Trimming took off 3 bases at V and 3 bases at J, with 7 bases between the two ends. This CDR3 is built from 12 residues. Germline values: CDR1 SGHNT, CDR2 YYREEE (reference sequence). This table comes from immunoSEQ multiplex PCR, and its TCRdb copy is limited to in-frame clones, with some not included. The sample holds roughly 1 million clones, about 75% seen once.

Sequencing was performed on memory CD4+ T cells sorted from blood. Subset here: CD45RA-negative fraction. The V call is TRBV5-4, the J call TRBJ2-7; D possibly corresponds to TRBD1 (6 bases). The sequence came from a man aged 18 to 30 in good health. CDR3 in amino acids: CASSSQGYEQYF. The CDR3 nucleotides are TGTGCCAGCAGCTCACAGGGCTACGAGCAGTACTTC.